This T cell receptor (beta chain) is drawn from a study of T cell responses to AZD1222 COVID-19 vaccine. Study at large: Second-dose timings of about 4 or about 12 weeks were pooled. Whole-study findings and limits: Repertoires were sampled only after the peak T cell response. Two AZD1222 doses significantly raised spike-specific TCR breadth and depth over controls. Spike-wide coverage was observed for vaccine-associated CD4 TCRs, with dominant responses at 160-218 and 743-854.

Note on this clone: Its specificity is not known.

This CDR3 is built from 14 residues. Germline assignment: CDR1 DFQATT and CDR2 SNEGSKA (reference sequence). Trimming removed 3 bases from V and 2 bases from J; junction bases left unmatched: 3. Only in-frame clones appear in the TCRdb table, and some are missing; sequencing was by immunoSEQ multiplex PCR. The sample shows about 180,000 clones, around nine tenths of them seen only once. The J gene is TRBJ2-1, the V gene TRBV20-1; 8 positions match TRBD2. The TCR comes from an adult in good health. Sample: peripheral blood, taken on day 0 of AZD1222 vaccination. The CDR3 bases are TGCAGTGCTAGTACTAGCGGTGCCTACAATGAGCAGTTCTTC. This translates into CSASTSGAYNEQFF.